This T cell receptor (beta chain) appears in the sequencing data of a study of cytomegalovirus exposure and HLA in healthy donors (dated by TCRdb to the late 2010s). For the wider study: According to an earlier analysis of a few hundred of the donors, about 179 million T cells yielded roughly 110 million unique TCR beta sequences and around 300 Gb of sequence data. Besides the first cohort of about 730 subjects, a separate validation cohort made up of 120 different subjects was used. Every repertoire in the discovery cohort had been generated on one and the same sequencing platform. Rather than drawing on any new phenotypic data, the later analysis identified candidate immune exposures from TCR beta sequences and the way those sequences occurred across donors. The genetic ancestry cluster associated with self-reported Caucasian donors included roughly four fifths of the roughly 380 genotyped donors. Typing coverage differed by locus: A, B, C, DRB1 and DQB1 were typed in roughly 620-640 donors, DQA1 in about 560, DPA1 in nearly 610, and DPB1 in just under 490. The aim of the study was to test whether cataloging public T cell receptors could identify signatures of past pathogen exposure. In an earlier analysis of around 540 of the donors, high-throughput TCR beta sequencing was used to judge whether each TCR beta V gene segment behaved as functional or pseudogenic. Among a few hundred genotyped donors of the cohort, an average of about 240,000 unique TCR beta nucleotide sequences were sequenced per donor, roughly 20% of them non-productive. HLA typing included class I and class II loci at four-digit resolution. In a later genetic analysis, genome-wide SNP genotypes for about 65% of the 666 donors were used, and that subset was treated as a discovery cohort. Donor age, sex, ethnicity and CMV serostatus were collected together with the repertoire data. An early release covering roughly 640 HLA-typed donors comprised 300 to 350 gigabases of sequencing data and 85 million to 100 million unique TCR sequences. Because of strong linkage in the cohort, a handful of DR-DQ haplotypes were treated as single units for association and clustering. Using immunosequencing, the study profiled T cell repertoires from about 610 subjects and related those repertoires to cytomegalovirus serostatus. To predict cytomegalovirus infection status, the study combined high-throughput TCR immunosequencing, statistical association of individual TCRs with disease status, and machine learning. A later analysis re-analyzed previously published TCR beta repertoires from about 730 donors and added high-resolution HLA genotyping to study TCR occurrence patterns.

The cohort was made up of about 670 healthy bone marrow donors. At the time of sampling, every cohort member was nominally healthy, though immune exposures that went unrecorded were likely present. The donor was CMV seropositive and belonged to the group of about 290 seropositive cohort members. Each donor provided a peripheral blood sample, and peripheral blood mononuclear cells were used for TCR beta sequencing. The Qiagen DNeasy Blood Extraction Kit was used to extract genomic DNA from the blood cell samples. The receptor library was made with the immunoSEQ multiplex PCR assay. For the multiplex PCR, a mixture combining 60 forward primers for TCR Vbeta segments and 13 reverse primers for TCR Jbeta segments was used. A multiplex PCR assay on genomic DNA amplified the CDR3 region of rearranged TCR beta genes. On the Illumina HiSeq System, the amplified TCR beta libraries were sequenced as 87-base-pair reads. Under the source paper's analysis protocol: Across the roughly 700 repertoires, a later analysis counted 60 million to 90 million unique TCR beta chains, 9.5 million to 13 million of which were shared by at least two donors. To remove PCR and sequencing errors, raw reads were error-corrected and collapsed into unique sequences using a nearest-neighbor algorithm that merged closely related sequences. CDR3 sequences were aligned to IMGT reference sequences to assign V, D and J gene segments. For a sequence to be retained, a match of at least six nucleotides to both a V gene segment and a J gene segment was required. A rearrangement counted as productive if the CDR3 had no stop codons and remained in frame with V and J, and every other rearrangement counted as non-productive. CDR3 was defined by IMGT convention, running from the second conserved V-encoded cysteine to the conserved J-encoded phenylalanine. Sequences without an unambiguous match to a single V gene segment were excluded from the earlier analysis of over 500 of the donors. In an earlier analysis of several hundred of the donors, a V segment was called functional when productive rearrangements were above 56.7%, and segregating when the standard deviation between donors exceeded 5%. To diagnose cytomegalovirus status from the catalog of TCR beta chain sequences, a statistical classification framework was built. In a later analysis, TCR nucleotide sequences were compared against IMGT/GENE-DB human TR gene sequences so that V and J genes could be assigned. A later analysis assigned CDR3 sequences and most-parsimonious VDJ recombination scenarios with the TCRdist pipeline. In a later analysis, each TCR beta chain was defined by its CDR3 amino acid sequence together with its V-gene family, and reads lacking a unique V-gene family were excluded. As a way to deal with suspected cross-contamination and a sequencing artifact, a later analysis dropped 450 to 600 nucleotide sequences that were highly shared and had low generation probability. In a later analysis, a clonal expansion index was calculated for each public chain from normalized within-repertoire ranks of inferred template counts. A later analysis computed generation probabilities with a VDJ recombination model fitted to out-of-frame rearrangements, and checked the results against IGoR. Hypergeometric tests were used in a later analysis to score TCR-TCR, TCR-HLA and TCR-CMV co-occurrence, with a repertoire-size bias correction applied to the TCR pairs. In a later analysis, false discovery rates were estimated by permuting HLA or CMV assignments 20 times. In a later analysis, co-occurring TCRs were grouped using DBSCAN, with TCRdist sequence similarity added in when clustering inside HLA-allele-positive subsets. Repertoires with fewer than 30,000 or more than 120,000 public chains were left out of co-occurrence clustering, as were four to six repertoires with anomalous nucleotide sharing. This immuneACCESS table, as held by TCRdb, lists in-frame sequences with V and J called but not all clones. Of the missing ones, under half trace to an unresolved V gene in checked studies; the others have no known cause. For V, J and clone size, that table is used; D and trimming come from the DNA. The sample has about 260,000 clones on record, approximately 84% of them singletons. The top ten constitute more than 1.5% of the sample.

Per the germline V gene, SGHNT is the CDR1 and YENEEA is the CDR2. The V end loses 5 bases and the J end loses 9 bases, and a stretch of 11 bases separates them. There are 12 amino acids in the CDR3, from cysteine to phenylalanine inclusive. Left in the record is the CDR3 DNA by itself, 36 bases read in frame from the first base. This clone showed up just once. What this receptor recognizes is not known. Nothing much larger sits one base from this clone, and base qualities are not available. Overall study results and their limits: The authors suggested that the approach could potentially be generalized to other disease states and immunological phenotypes. A few of the identified cytomegalovirus-associated TCR beta chains were confirmed in vitro to be specific for cytomegalovirus antigens. Compared with equally common non-associated chains, HLA-associated TCR beta chains in a later analysis were more clonally expanded and had lower generation probabilities. Because HLA typing was missing for some donors at each locus, association tests included only the typed subset. For the cohort, immune exposure information was limited to CMV serostatus. Correlated functional status among segregating V segments might be attributable to linkage disequilibrium, but an unknown experimental factor could not be ruled out. The classifier was reported to diagnose cytomegalovirus status with high specificity and sensitivity in both the original and validation cohorts. In an earlier analysis of approximately 600 of the donors, most TCR beta V segments were observed in productive rearrangements about 87% or about 30% of the time, broadly matching IMGT annotations. In a later analysis, over 15,000 TCR beta sequences were associated with specific HLA alleles at a false discovery rate of 0.05. A further reported finding was that TCR beta sequences accurately predicted the HLA-A and HLA-B alleles for most subjects in the first cohort. The 87-base-pair reads could not distinguish some IMGT-functional V segments, including TRBV6-2 and TRBV6-3, so those segments were excluded. A later genetic analysis reported fewer N-insertions in productive TCRs among donors in an Asian-associated ancestry cluster than the approximately 700-donor mean. A total of around 150 TCR beta chains were listed by the study as associated with cytomegalovirus. A later analysis found that TCR association rates varied across HLA loci, with DRB1 alleles showing the most associated TCRs and HLA-C alleles the fewest. A later analysis reported that several top co-occurrence clusters appeared linked to parvovirus B19, influenza, CMV and Epstein-Barr virus. The earlier analysis of around 600 of the donors excluded approximately 15 rarely observed V segments, including chromosome 9 orphons, because counts were too low. Sequencing depth was assumed to be roughly uniform across donors in the presence/absence analyses, though that assumption may not hold. Most TCR sequences were seen in very few donors, while some public TCRs were found in many individuals. In a later analysis, most CMV-associated TCR beta chains were found to appear HLA-restricted, with HLA associations seemingly driven largely by CMV exposure. The sequencing pipeline was judged likely to have produced a cluster of highly shared sequence variants as a technical artifact. Only TCR beta chains were sequenced in this cohort, and the absence of alpha or paired-chain data limited detectable features. Strong co-occurrence of HLA alleles, especially DR and DQ, made assigning TCR associations to individual alleles difficult. An association between a missense DCLRE1C variant and V-gene and J-gene trimming of TCR beta chains was found in a later genetic analysis and replicated in an independent cohort.

The V gene is TRBV11-3 and the J gene is TRBJ2-1, with no D gene named confidently. This receptor was identified in a woman aged 40 to 50 in good health and CMV-seropositive. Sequenced: PBMCs. The nucleotides are TGTGCCAGCAGCGCGTTCCCCTCTGAGCAGTTCTTC. Its amino acids are CASSAFPSEQFF.